Here is one T cell receptor (beta chain) with its context. The antigen is unknown. The data originate from a study of cytomegalovirus exposure and HLA in healthy donors. Turning to the study itself: Falling in the Caucasian-associated ancestry cluster were 81% of 350 to 400 genotyped donors. The study, taken as a whole, reports: Evidence from a later analysis indicated that most CMV-associated TCR beta chains looked HLA-restricted. Rare sequences made up most TCRs, while some public TCRs were found in many donors. After further analysis at a later stage, 16,951 TCR beta sequences were associated with HLA alleles at 0.05 false discovery rate.

The PCR employed 60 Vbeta primers together with 13 Jbeta primers. Method: immunoSEQ multiplex PCR; TCRdb's copy keeps in-frame clones and lacks some. The data show about 100,000 clones, approximately 72% seen once. Trimming took 1 base from V and 5 from J; bases not matched to a gene: 4. Germline CDR1 reads MNHEY; CDR2 reads SMNVEV (reference sequence). The CDR3 loop spans 14 amino acids. The chain links TRBV27 to TRBJ1-1; 7 bases fit TRBD1. The sequenced material came from PBMCs. The TCR originated in a man in his forties or fifties in good health and CMV-seropositive. The DNA of the CDR3 is TGTGCCAGCAGTTTATGGCCAGGGGGGACTGAAGCTTTCTTT. It is translated as CASSLWPGGTEAFF.